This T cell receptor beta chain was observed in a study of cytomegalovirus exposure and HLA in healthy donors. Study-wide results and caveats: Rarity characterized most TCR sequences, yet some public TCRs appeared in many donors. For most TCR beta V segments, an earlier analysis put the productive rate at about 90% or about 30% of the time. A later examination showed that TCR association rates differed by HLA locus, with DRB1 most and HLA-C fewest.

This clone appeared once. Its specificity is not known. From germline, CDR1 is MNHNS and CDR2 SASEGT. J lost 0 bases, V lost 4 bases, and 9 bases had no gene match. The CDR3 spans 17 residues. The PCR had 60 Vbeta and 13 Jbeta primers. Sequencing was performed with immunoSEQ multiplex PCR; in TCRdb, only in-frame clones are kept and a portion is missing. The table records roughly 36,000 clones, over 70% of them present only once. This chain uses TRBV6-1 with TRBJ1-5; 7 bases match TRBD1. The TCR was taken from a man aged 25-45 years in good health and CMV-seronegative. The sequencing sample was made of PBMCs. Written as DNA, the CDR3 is TGTGCCAGCAGTGGCCGATGGGACAGCTATAGCAATCAGCCCCAGCATTTT. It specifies CASSGRWDSYSNQPQHF.